These T cell receptor beta chains were read from a single sample in a study of T cells in Graves' hyperthyroidism and ophthalmopathy. TCRdb re-called the multiplex PCR reads with MiXCR, one entry per CDR3 protein. The sample lists 530,000 or so distinct CDR3 sequences; roughly a sixth were seen once. The sequenced sample was blood. Source of these receptors: a woman aged 18-29 years with Graves' ophthalmopathy. Each CDR3 is given with its conserved first and last residue. D genes are given only for firm matches. Some rows mark clone size as missing; the rest say once, few, many or name a class of expanded clone.

v_gene	d_gene	j_gene	abundance	CDR3aa	CDR3nt
TRBV9	.	TRBJ2-1	.	CASSVVAGSGNEQFF	TGTGCCAGCAGCGTAGTGGCGGGAAGTGGGAATGAGCAGTTCTTC
TRBV5-1	TRBD2	TRBJ2-7	many	CASSWGLAGFYEQYF	TGCGCCAGCAGCTGGGGACTAGCGGGCTTCTACGAGCAGTACTTC
TRBV20-1	.	TRBJ2-3	few	CSALDRRRTDTQYF	TGCAGTGCTCTTGACAGGCGGCGCACAGATACGCAGTATTTT
TRBV10-1	.	TRBJ1-1	few	CASSATKEAFF	TGCGCCAGCAGTGCGACTAAGGAAGCTTTCTTT
TRBV12-3/TRBV12-4	.	TRBJ2-7	many	CASSTRTGGIGLYEQYF	TGTGCCAGCAGTACAAGGACAGGAGGGATAGGACTCTACGAGCAGTACTTC
TRBV27	.	TRBJ1-5	many	CASREVGLGDQPQHF	TGTGCCAGCAGGGAGGTGGGGCTCGGGGATCAGCCCCAGCATTTT
TRBV28	TRBD2	TRBJ2-1	many	CASRLSGGAYNEQFF	TGTGCCAGCAGACTCAGCGGGGGGGCGTACAATGAGCAGTTCTTC
TRBV3-1	TRBD2	TRBJ2-1	many	CASSRWTSGRAVNEQFF	TGTGCCAGCAGCCGATGGACTAGCGGGAGGGCCGTAAATGAGCAGTTCTTC
TRBV3-1	.	TRBJ1-5	many	CASSPDGINQPQHF	TGTGCCAGCAGCCCGGACGGAATAAACCAGCCCCAGCATTTT
TRBV27	.	TRBJ2-1	.	CATNEYNEQFF	TGTGCCACCAACGAATACAATGAGCAGTTCTTC
TRBV28	TRBD1	TRBJ2-3	few	CASSLIGWTGGTDTQYF	TGTGCCAGCAGTTTGATTGGGTGGACAGGGGGCACAGATACGCAGTATTTT
TRBV30	.	TRBJ2-7	.	CAWSPSYEQCF	TGTGCCTGGAGTCCATCCTACGAGCAGTGCTTC
TRBV4-1	.	TRBJ1-2	few	CASSQDRDGPRGYTF	TGCGCCAGCAGCCAAGATCGGGACGGCCCTCGCGGCTACACCTTC
TRBV10-3	TRBD1	TRBJ1-2	many	CAISETKTGVSGYTF	TGTGCCATCAGTGAGACAAAAACAGGGGTGAGCGGCTACACCTTC
TRBV6-2/TRBV6-3	.	TRBJ2-7	many	CASGYYEQYF	TGTGCCAGCGGGTACTACGAGCAGTACTTC
TRBV5-1	TRBD2	TRBJ2-1	many	CASSLAAGGGDEQFF	TGCGCCAGCAGCTTGGCAGCGGGGGGCGGTGATGAGCAGTTCTTC
TRBV20-1	TRBD2	TRBJ2-1	.	CSAGKTSGSLDEQFF	TGCAGTGCTGGAAAGACTAGCGGATCGTTGGATGAGCAGTTCTTC
TRBV27	.	TRBJ1-2	few	CASSLFQGSDYGYTF	TGTGCCAGCAGTTTATTCCAGGGAAGTGACTATGGCTACACCTTC
TRBV5-1	TRBD1	TRBJ1-2	many	CASSTGTGYGYTF	TGCGCCAGCAGCACCGGGACAGGGTACGGCTACACCTTC
TRBV7-3	.	TRBJ2-1	many	CASSLTLRAEQFF	TGTGCCAGCAGCTTAACTCTACGGGCAGAGCAGTTCTTC
TRBV28	.	TRBJ2-2	few	CASSPRDHDTGEPFF	TGTGCCAGCAGTCCCCGGGACCATGACACCGGGGAGCCGTTTTTT
TRBV7-8	TRBD1	TRBJ2-2	.	CASSTDRGSGGELFF	TGTGCCAGCAGCACCGACAGGGGTTCGGGCGGGGAGCTGTTTTTT
TRBV20-1	TRBD2	TRBJ2-1	few	CSARAGGRGNEQFF	TGCAGTGCTAGAGCTGGCGGGAGGGGCAATGAGCAGTTCTTC
TRBV7-2	.	TRBJ2-3	many	CASSLIAVPTDTQYF	TGTGCCAGCAGCTTAATAGCGGTCCCCACAGATACGCAGTATTTT
TRBV9	TRBD2	TRBJ2-2	.	CASKAGLAGNTGELFF	TGCGCCAGCAAGGCCGGGCTAGCGGGAAACACCGGGGAGCTGTTTTTT
TRBV29-1	.	TRBJ1-1	many	CSVEVEGMGTEAFF	TGCAGCGTTGAAGTAGAGGGGATGGGGACTGAAGCTTTCTTT
TRBV9	TRBD2	TRBJ2-3	.	CASSVGLAGGTDTQYF	TGTGCCAGCAGCGTAGGACTAGCCGGGGGCACAGATACGCAGTATTTT
TRBV27	TRBD1	TRBJ2-7	many	CASSLARDREYYEQYF	TGTGCCAGCAGTTTAGCCCGGGACAGGGAATACTACGAGCAGTACTTC
TRBV28	.	TRBJ1-1	many	CASSNRTPSRGTEAFF	TGTGCCAGCAGTAATCGGACACCTAGTAGGGGGACTGAAGCTTTCTTT